This T cell receptor (beta chain) originates from a study of OX40 agonist ivuxolimab in advanced cancers. With respect to the entire study: Ivuxolimab was an agonistic, fully human IgG2 monoclonal antibody directed against OX40 (CD134), a costimulatory receptor. Intravenous ivuxolimab was administered to patients every 2 weeks at six dose levels: 0.01, 0.1, 0.3, 1.5, 3 and 10 mg/kg. Among the roughly 52 dose-escalation patients, roughly 20 had hepatocellular carcinoma, around 15 melanoma, 9 renal cell carcinoma and 9 head and neck cancer. In the dose-escalation cohort, nearly 85% of patients were male, and the mean age was 60 years with a range of roughly 20 to 80. Patients were allowed to have had prior anti-PD-1, anti-PD-L1 or anti-CTLA-4 therapy, and 40% of the dose-escalation patients had been treated with checkpoint inhibitors. Three dose-escalation patients achieved partial responses, one with hepatocellular carcinoma and two with cutaneous melanoma. Peripheral TCRbeta sequencing was intended to test whether TCR sequence diversity was altered and clonal T-cell expansion was caused by ivuxolimab. The paper covers the monotherapy dose-escalation part of the phase I ivuxolimab trial, which included N ≈ 50 patients.

Counted from cysteine to phenylalanine, this CDR3 has 15 amino acids. Kept here is only the CDR3 DNA, which spans 45 bases and is read in frame from base 1. The germline V gene (reference sequence) provides CDR1 MNHNY and CDR2 SVGAGI. At the junction V is shortened by 2 bases and J by 3 bases; bases outside the gene matches: 4. For sequencing of the TCRbeta CDR3 region, genomic DNA was extracted from the sorted cells. The immunoSEQ Assay was used for sequencing of TCRbeta CDR3 regions. TCRdb provides this immuneACCESS table in a form limited to in-frame rearrangements. Some clones are lacking; in checked studies, under half of them reflect an unresolved V gene, and why the rest are absent is not known. This sample lists over 60,000 clones; around 90% were detected once. In total, the top ten clones hold around 1.8% of the sample. General study outcomes and caveats: Partial responders in the 0.1-3.0 mg/kg groups had among the lowest normalized peripheral clonal expansion, especially among CD8+ T cells. Low levels of normalized T-cell clonal expansion were also seen in some nonresponding patients. After ivuxolimab, CD8+ T cells had more expanded clones than CD4+ T cells on average. The antigen specificity of the clonally expanded peripheral T cells was not determined. Clonal expansion of both CD4+ and CD8+ blood T cells was observed from baseline to week 6 at doses 0.1 to 3.0 mg/kg.

The trial excluded patients who had a history of autoimmune disease or who were on systemic immunosuppression. Peripheral blood for TCR sequencing was drawn from every dose cohort at baseline, at cycle 4 day 1 and at cycle 7 day 1. The samples were drawn from a first-in-human, open-label, multicenter phase I dose-escalation trial of ivuxolimab. The trial enrolled adults with locally advanced or metastatic head and neck squamous cell, hepatocellular, melanoma or renal cell carcinoma. Before TCR sequencing, CD4+ and CD8+ T cells were separately sorted from peripheral blood. As concerns this clone: Its antigen is still unknown. Qualities for individual bases were not recorded, and no much larger clone is one base off.

This chain joins TRBV6-6 to TRBJ2-3; 8 middle bases align to TRBD2. This specimen consisted of CD4+ or CD8+ T cells sorted from blood, obtained in a trial of the OX40 agonist ivuxolimab. The TCR originated in an adult with an advanced solid tumor such as melanoma, head and neck, liver or kidney cancer. The CDR3 corresponds to CASSYTTSGTDTQYF. The sequenced DNA: TGTGCCAGCAGTTACACTACTAGCGGAACAGATACGCAGTATTTT.